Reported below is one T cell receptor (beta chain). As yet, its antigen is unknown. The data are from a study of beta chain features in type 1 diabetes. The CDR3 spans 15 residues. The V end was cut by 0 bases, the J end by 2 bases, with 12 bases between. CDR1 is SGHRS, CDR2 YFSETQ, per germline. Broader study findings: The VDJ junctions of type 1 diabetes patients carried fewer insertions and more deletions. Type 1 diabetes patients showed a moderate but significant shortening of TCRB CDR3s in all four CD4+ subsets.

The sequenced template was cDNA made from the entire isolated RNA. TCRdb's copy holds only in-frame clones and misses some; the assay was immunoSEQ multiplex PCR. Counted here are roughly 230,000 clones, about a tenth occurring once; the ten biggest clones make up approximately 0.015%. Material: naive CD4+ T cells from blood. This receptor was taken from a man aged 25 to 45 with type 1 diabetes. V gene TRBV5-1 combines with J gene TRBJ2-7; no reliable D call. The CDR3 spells CASSLVRADPYEQYF. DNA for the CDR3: TGCGCCAGCAGCTTGGTCCGCGCTGATCCCTACGAGCAGTACTTC.